This TCR beta chain was sequenced in a study of blood T cell repertoires in COVID-19 (dated by TCRdb to the early 2020s). Concerning the study at large: Samples from collaborators originated in the United States, Italy and Spain and spanned both the acute and convalescent phases of COVID-19. The repertoires were made available in a free public database intended to serve as a resource for research on the immune response to SARS-CoV-2. The prospective study material was composed of cDNA or gDNA derived from T cells, B-cell-depleted T cells, or PBMCs. The sample metadata nearly always contained a de-identified subject ID, COVID-19 status, age in years and sex. Deeply sampled blood TCRbeta repertoires from subjects exposed to, actively infected with, or recovered from COVID-19 were included in the dataset. Where available, HLA class I and class II types were obtained from metadata supplied by the sample provider rather than from assay-based typing. Samples came from the ongoing ImmuneRACE study (first 160 participants) plus 1,254 subjects from 6 global collaborators.

Points the paper makes about the study in general: How much clinical and demographic metadata was included differed by source and by participant, and the metadata was provided uncurated.

The immunoSEQ Assay, a bias-controlled multiplex PCR, was used to amplify TCRbeta CDR3 regions from genomic DNA. As for how the authors treated the data: The number of nucleated cells in each sample was estimated by amplification of reference gene primers within the assay. Sequence reads were collapsed and filtered to measure the absolute abundance of every unique TCRbeta CDR3 rearrangement. For each sample, productive Simpson clonality was calculated by taking the square root of Simpson's diversity index across productive rearrangements. TCRdb holds this immuneACCESS table with in-frame rearrangements only. Some clones are missing; in checked studies, unresolved V genes explain under half, and the rest has no known cause. D and trimming come from the DNA, and the V and J calls and clone size come from that table. The sample table holds about 260,000 clones, of which about four fifths were seen once. In total, the top ten clones hold approximately 1.5% of the sample.

A second Seattle source provided samples from volunteer blood donors who had recovered from COVID-19. Collaborating institutions collected whole blood in K2EDTA tubes following their own protocols. For TCRbeta analysis, collaborators shipped samples in one of three forms: frozen whole blood, isolated PBMCs, or DNA extracted from either of those sample types. This clone came up once. Its antigen remains unidentified. No base-level quality is on record; no much larger clone is a single base apart. CDR1 and CDR2, looked up from the germline V gene, are SGDLS and YYNGEE. The CDR3 covers 15 residues, taking in both the cysteine and the phenylalanine. Of the read, only the CDR3 DNA is kept; its 45 bases are in frame from base 1. V and J are truncated by 3 bases and 4 bases respectively, leaving an intervening sequence of 11 bases.

This receptor was obtained from a woman between 40 and 50 years old who had recovered from COVID-19. The chain links TRBV9 with TRBJ2-6, and perhaps TRBD1 as D gene, on 6 matching bases. The sequenced material came from peripheral blood. The CDR3 reads CASSARGAGANVLTF. The nucleotides read TGTGCCAGCAGCGCCAGGGGTGCCGGGGCCAACGTCCTGACTTTC.